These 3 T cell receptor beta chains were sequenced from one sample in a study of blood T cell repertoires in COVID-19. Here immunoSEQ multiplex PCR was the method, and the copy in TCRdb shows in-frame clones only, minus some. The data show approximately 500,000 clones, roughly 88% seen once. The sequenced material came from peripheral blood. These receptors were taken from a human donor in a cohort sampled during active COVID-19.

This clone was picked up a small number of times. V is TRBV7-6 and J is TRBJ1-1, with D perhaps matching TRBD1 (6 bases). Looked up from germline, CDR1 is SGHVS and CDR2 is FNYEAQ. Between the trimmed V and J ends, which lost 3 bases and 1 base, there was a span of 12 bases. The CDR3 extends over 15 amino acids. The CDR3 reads CASSFSRGPNTEAFF. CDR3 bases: TGTGCCAGCAGCTTTTCCAGGGGTCCGAACACTGAAGCTTTCTTT.

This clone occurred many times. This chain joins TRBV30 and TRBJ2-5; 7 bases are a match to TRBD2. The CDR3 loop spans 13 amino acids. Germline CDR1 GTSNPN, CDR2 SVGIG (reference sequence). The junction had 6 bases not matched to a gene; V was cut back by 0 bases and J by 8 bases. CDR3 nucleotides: TGTGCCTGGAGTGTCCCAGGGAGGGACACCCAGTACTTC. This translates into CAWSVPGRDTQYF.

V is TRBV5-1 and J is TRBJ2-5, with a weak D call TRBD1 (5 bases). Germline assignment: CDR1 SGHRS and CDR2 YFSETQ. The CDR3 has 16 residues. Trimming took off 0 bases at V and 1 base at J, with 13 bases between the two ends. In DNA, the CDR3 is TGCGCCAGCAGCTTGGTGCAGGGAAACCTCCAAGAGACCCAGTACTTC. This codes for CASSLVQGNLQETQYF.